Listed below are T cell receptor beta chains from one sample, sequenced in a study of T cells in Graves' hyperthyroidism and ophthalmopathy. Each CDR3 protein gets one entry after TCRdb re-called the multiplex PCR reads with MiXCR. This table has 45,000 or so distinct CDR3 sequences, approximately 50% appearing once. The sample comprised peripheral blood or thyroid tissue (not recorded which). The receptors stem from a woman aged 50 to 65 with Graves' hyperthyroidism. CDR3s include the opening cysteine and the closing phenylalanine or tryptophan. A D gene is named only where the DNA matches it firmly. Clone sizes are given selectively: once, few, many, or a class where the clone is expanded.

j_call clone_size d_call v_call cdr3_aa cdr3_nt
TRBJ1-2 NA NA TRBV5-4 CASSLAVGYGYTF TGTGCCAGCAGCTTGGCCGTTGGCTATGGCTACACCTTC
TRBJ2-2 large TRBD1 TRBV5-1 CASREPGQGSGELFF TGCGCCAGCAGGGAGCCGGGACAGGGAAGCGGGGAGCTGTTTTTT
TRBJ2-3 many NA TRBV12-3/TRBV12-4 CASSFPTDTQYF TGTGCCAGCAGTTTCCCCACAGATACGCAGTATTTT
TRBJ1-2 NA TRBD1 TRBV7-2 CASRGGTGGDYGYTF TGTGCCAGCAGAGGTGGGACAGGGGGCGACTATGGCTACACCTTC
TRBJ2-7 NA TRBD2 TRBV20-1 CSATGTSDNLFYEQYF TGCAGTGCTACTGGGACTAGCGACAATTTATTCTACGAGCAGTACTTC
TRBJ1-1 many NA TRBV7-9 CASSSVDSGSTEAFF TGTGCCAGCAGCTCCGTGGACAGCGGTAGCACTGAAGCTTTCTTT
TRBJ2-5 NA NA TRBV20-1 CSARDRGSEQETQYF TGCAGTGCTAGAGATCGTGGGAGTGAGCAAGAGACCCAGTACTTC
TRBJ2-6 many NA TRBV5-1 CASRRDSGANVLTF TGCGCCAGCAGAAGGGACTCTGGGGCCAACGTCCTGACTTTC
TRBJ2-2 many NA TRBV4-3 CASSQGESSGELFF TGCGCCAGCAGCCAAGGAGAATCGTCCGGGGAGCTGTTTTTT
TRBJ1-1 NA NA TRBV18 CASSAAPSPGNTEAFF TGTGCCAGCTCAGCCGCGCCCTCCCCGGGGAACACTGAAGCTTTCTTT
TRBJ2-2 NA TRBD1 TRBV7-2 CASRSGTGIAGEPFF TGTGCCAGCAGATCCGGGACAGGGATCGCCGGGGAGCCGTTTTTT
TRBJ1-1 NA NA TRBV7-9 CASSSTEAFF TGTGCCAGCAGCTCCACTGAAGCTTTCTTT
TRBJ2-7 many TRBD1 TRBV15 CATSTQGAAEQYF TGTGCCACCAGCACACAGGGGGCGGCGGAGCAGTACTTC
TRBJ1-5 many NA TRBV6-5 CASRARGSNQPQHF TGTGCCAGCAGGGCAAGGGGAAGCAATCAGCCCCAGCATTTT
TRBJ1-4 large TRBD1 TRBV2 CASSEGDSPNEKLFF TGTGCCAGCAGTGAGGGGGACAGCCCTAATGAAAAACTGTTTTTT
TRBJ2-5 NA TRBD2 TRBV2 CANRLAGGETQHF TGTGCCAACAGACTAGCGGGAGGGGAGACTCAGCACTTC
TRBJ2-7 NA TRBD1 TRBV20-1 CSAIAGTDLDSYEQYF TGCAGTGCTATTGCCGGGACAGACCTAGACTCCTACGAGCAGTACTTC
TRBJ2-7 NA NA TRBV5-1 CASRPGVEYGQYF TGCGCCAGCAGACCTGGGGTGGAGTACGGGCAGTACTTC
TRBJ2-7 many TRBD1 TRBV25-1 CASSEAGDRGIHEQYF TGTGCCAGCAGTGAGGCGGGGGACAGGGGAATCCACGAGCAGTACTTC
TRBJ1-5 NA TRBD1 TRBV15 CATSRGGNRGYQPQHF TGTGCCACCAGCAGAGGAGGGAACAGGGGGTATCAGCCCCAGCATTTT
TRBJ2-5 NA TRBD1 TRBV7-2 CASSLSGGRETQYF TGTGCCAGCAGCTTGTCAGGGGGCCGGGAGACCCAGTACTTC
TRBJ1-2 NA TRBD1 TRBV29-1 CSVGLGQANYGYTF TGCAGCGTTGGACTCGGACAGGCTAACTATGGCTACACCTTC
TRBJ2-7 NA TRBD2 TRBV5-6 CASSQGTSGNYEQYF TGTGCCAGCAGCCAGGGGACTAGCGGGAACTACGAGCAGTACTTC
TRBJ2-7 many NA TRBV7-2 CASSLPNSYEQYF TGTGCCAGCAGCTTACCCAACTCCTACGAGCAGTACTTC
TRBJ2-7 NA TRBD1 TRBV20-1 CSATGQGYEQYF TGTAGTGCTACCGGACAGGGCTACGAGCAGTACTTC